These 20 T cell receptor beta chains originate from one sample sequenced in a study of cytomegalovirus exposure and HLA in healthy donors. Sequenced by immunoSEQ multiplex PCR; TCRdb stores in-frame clones only, minus some. The sample contains over 200,000 clones, just over 85% of which appear only once. Sequenced material: PBMCs. These receptor sequences come from a woman between 18 and 29 years old in good health and CMV-seronegative.

This clone was seen only once. The J gene is TRBJ2-5, the V gene TRBV2; D unresolved. The ends were cut back, 4 bases at V and 4 bases at J, with 10 bases in the middle. Germline values: CDR1 SNHLY, CDR2 FYNNEI. The CDR3 runs to 13 residues. CDR3 residues: CASSGAPIETQYF. In nucleotides, the CDR3 is TGTGCCAGCAGTGGGGCCCCTATAGAGACCCAGTACTTC. Drawing the rest from reference TRBV2 and TRBJ2-5, the complete variable domain is EPEVTQTPSHQVTQMGQEVILRCVPISNHLYFYWYRQILGQKVEFLVSFYNNEISEKSEIFDDQFSVERPDGSNFTLKIRSTKLEDSAMYFCASSGAPIETQYFGPGTRLLVL.

For the CDR3, the DNA is TGCGCCAGCAGCCCGGGACAGGGGTACAATCAGCCCCAGCATTTT. Translation: CASSPGQGYNQPQHF. The chain joins TRBV5-1 to TRBJ1-5, with 10 bases lining up with TRBD1. This CDR3 comprises 15 residues. The germline V gene encodes CDR1 SGHRS and CDR2 YFSETQ. Trimming cost V 4 bases and J 3 bases; bases outside gene matches: 4.

The rearrangement uses TRBV28 and TRBJ1-4; 8 positions agree with TRBD1. CDR1 MDHEN and CDR2 SYDVKM come from the germline V gene. This CDR3 region has 12 residues. Trimming at V came to 8 bases and at J to 7 bases, leaving 3 bases not matched to a gene. The CDR3 spells CASRQGSEKLFF. The CDR3 DNA reads as TGTGCCAGCCGACAGGGGAGTGAAAAACTGTTTTTT. Combining the CDR3 with reference TRBV28 and TRBJ1-4 gives the whole variable domain DVKVTQSSRYLVKRTGEKVFLECVQDMDHENMFWYRQDPGLGLRLIYFSYDVKMKEKGDIPEGYSVSREKKERFSLILESASTNQTSMYLCASRQGSEKLFFGSGTQLSVL.

The genes are TRBV19 and TRBJ2-7, with 10 bases aligning to TRBD2. The CDR3 covers 17 residues. V was clipped by 5 bases and J by 6 bases; unmatched bases: 16. Germline V CDR1 and CDR2: LNHDA, SQIVND (reference sequence). For the CDR3, the DNA is TGTGCCAGTAGTCCAAGAAAGCCTTCTAGCGGGAGAACCGAGCAGTACTTC. This gives the protein CASSPRKPSSGRTEQYF.

The rearrangement joins TRBV5-1 to TRBJ2-2; TRBD1 aligns across 8 bases. The CDR3 contains 15 residues. Germline V lookup: CDR1 SGHRS, CDR2 YFSETQ. With 1 base clipped from V and 5 bases from J, the junction kept 4 bases outside the gene matches. CDR3 sequence: CASSLRDRLTGELFF. In nucleotides, the CDR3 is TGCGCCAGCAGCTTGAGGGACAGGCTAACCGGGGAGCTGTTTTTT.

The genes are TRBV5-1 and TRBJ2-3; 11 bases line up with TRBD2. V lost 0 bases to trimming and J lost 0 bases; unmatched junction nucleotides: 0. Germline CDR1 is SGHRS and CDR2 is YFSETQ. CDR3 length: 16 amino acids. The CDR3 DNA follows: TGCGCCAGCAGCTTGGGGACTAGCGGGAGCACAGATACGCAGTATTTT. Its protein product is CASSLGTSGSTDTQYF.

V is TRBV6-6 and J is TRBJ2-2; a weak D match, TRBD2 (6 bases). This CDR3 comprises 12 residues. Germline CDR1 and CDR2: MNHNY and SVGAGI (reference sequence). Trimming took off 6 bases at V and 8 bases at J, with 10 bases between the two ends. The CDR3 coding sequence is TGTGCCAGCAGCGGAGGGTTGGGGGAGCTGTTTTTT. Encoded protein: CASSGGLGELFF.

The genes are TRBV30 and TRBJ1-5; D not certain. This CDR3 spans 16 amino acids. With 3 bases removed from V and 1 base from J, the gap between germline ends came to 16 bases. Germline CDR1 is GTSNPN and CDR2 is SVGIG (reference sequence). The CDR3 loop is CAWSLLGAGSNQPQHF. CDR3 in DNA: TGTGCCTGGAGCTTGCTAGGAGCGGGAAGCAATCAGCCCCAGCATTTT.

The J gene is TRBJ2-2, the V gene TRBV2; the match to TRBD2 covers 7 bases. The germline CDR1 and CDR2 sequences are SNHLY and FYNNEI. The CDR3 consists of 17 residues. V trimming: 1 base; J trimming: 0 bases; junction bases outside the gene matches: 5. The CDR3 loop reads CASSEGFLAANTGELFF. CDR3 sequence (DNA): TGTGCCAGCAGTGAAGGGTTCCTAGCGGCGAACACCGGGGAGCTGTTTTTT.

The chain combines TRBV2 with TRBJ1-1; 7 bases line up with TRBD1. V lost 4 bases, J lost 0 bases, and 5 bases stayed unmatched. Per the germline V gene, CDR1 is SNHLY and CDR2 is FYNNEI. CDR3 length equals 15 residues. The CDR3 sequence: CASSARQGLNTEAFF. As DNA, the CDR3 is TGTGCCAGCAGTGCTAGACAGGGCTTGAACACTGAAGCTTTCTTT.

This clone was counted once. The genes are TRBV7-3 and TRBJ2-2, with 10 bases fitting TRBD1. The CDR3 extends over 13 amino acids. Germline V gives CDR1 SGHTA, CDR2 FQGTGA. J was trimmed by 6 bases and V by 6 bases; bases with no gene match: 1. In DNA form, the CDR3 reads TGTGCCAGCAGGACAGGGGGCGCCGGGGAGCTGTTTTTT. It translates to CASRTGGAGELFF.

CDR3 in DNA: TGTGCCAGCAGTGGCAGGGGGTCCTCCTACGAGCAGTACTTC. This translates into CASSGRGSSYEQYF. This sequence joins TRBV2 and TRBJ2-7; 7 bases map to TRBD1. The J segment lost 0 bases and the V segment lost 4 bases, leaving 3 bases of the junction unmatched. The CDR3 sequence is 14 residues long. Germline values: CDR1 SNHLY, CDR2 FYNNEI.

The chain carries TRBV6-6 and TRBJ2-2, with 8 positions matching TRBD1. CDR3 length: 15 residues. Germline CDR1 and CDR2: MNHNY and SVGAGI (reference sequence). Trimming removed 5 bases from V and 5 bases from J; junction bases left unmatched: 7. The CDR3 loop is CASSRAGGLTGELFF. The CDR3 nucleotides are TGTGCCAGCAGTAGAGCAGGGGGCCTAACCGGGGAGCTGTTTTTT.

This clone was observed a handful of times. The genes are TRBV19 and TRBJ2-7; no clear D. The CDR3 is made up of 15 amino acids. V was shortened by 5 bases and J by 2 bases, with 16 bases between the two germline ends. In germline, CDR1 is LNHDA, CDR2 SQIVND (reference sequence). This CDR3 is CASSAAEAAAYEQYF. The CDR3 region has the DNA TGTGCCAGTAGTGCCGCAGAGGCTGCCGCCTACGAGCAGTACTTC.

The V and J genes are TRBV6-5 and TRBJ2-2; the D gene is possibly TRBD1 (5 bases). V lost 0 bases and J lost 6, with 8 bases in between. CDR3 size: 14 residues. CDR1 is MNHEY and CDR2 is SVGAGI in the germline V gene. CDR3 region: CASSYSIRAGELFF. The CDR3 region has the DNA TGTGCCAGCAGTTACTCGATCAGGGCCGGGGAGCTGTTTTTT.

This chain links TRBV4-3 with TRBJ2-2; D gene ambiguous. V dropped 0 bases and J dropped 0 bases, with 11 bases sitting between them. The CDR3 runs to 17 residues. The germline gives CDR1 LGHNA, CDR2 YSLEER. The CDR3 sequence: CASSQDSSATNTGELFF. The CDR3 nucleotides read TGCGCCAGCAGCCAAGATTCCAGCGCCACGAACACCGGGGAGCTGTTTTTT.

Only one count was recorded for this clone. The chain links TRBV28 to TRBJ2-3; perhaps TRBD1 as D (5 bases). Looked up from germline, CDR1 is MDHEN and CDR2 is SYDVKM. The CDR3 length is 14 residues. V lost 2 bases and J 5 bases, leaving 11 bases between the germline ends. CDR3 amino acids: CASSLGAGLDTQYF. CDR3 coding DNA: TGTGCCAGCAGTTTAGGGGCAGGGTTAGATACGCAGTATTTT.

The chain couples TRBV2 to TRBJ1-5, with D unclear. The V end lost 4 bases, the J end lost 4 bases, and 11 bases lay between the germline ends. The CDR3 is 14 residues long. In germline, CDR1 is SNHLY, CDR2 FYNNEI. The CDR3 reads CASSGQRSNQPQHF. The CDR3 DNA is TGTGCCAGCAGTGGACAACGGTCGAATCAGCCCCAGCATTTT.

J is TRBJ2-5 and V is TRBV9, with D possibly matching TRBD1 (7 bases). Trimming took off 2 bases at V and 4 bases at J, with 18 bases between the two ends. CDR3 size: 16 residues. Germline CDR1 and CDR2: SGDLS and YYNGEE. DNA of the CDR3: TGTGCCAGCAGCGTGGGTGACAGGGTCGGGGGAGAGACCCAGTACTTC. Protein sequence: CASSVGDRVGGETQYF.

A single count supports this clone. The chain employs TRBV5-4 and TRBJ2-1, with 12 nucleotides matching TRBD2. The CDR3 length is 16 residues. After removal of 2 bases from V and 5 bases from J, the junction contained 5 bases not matched to a gene. Looked up from germline, CDR1 is SGHNT and CDR2 is YYREEE (reference sequence). CDR3 nucleotides: TGTGCCAGCAGCTTCCTGACTAGCGGGAGCCACAATGAGCAGTTCTTC. As protein: CASSFLTSGSHNEQFF.